This T cell receptor beta chain derives from a study of sequential checkpoint blockade in melanoma. Study context: After both sequences, patients received maintenance nivolumab.

Sequencing used immunoSEQ multiplex PCR; TCRdb keeps in-frame clones, though not all of them. This table holds 30,000 or so clones, 80% to 90% found once. The treatment here: randomized to nivolumab then ipilimumab (arm A) or the reverse (arm B). Patients had received no earlier DNA-damaging chemotherapy. This receptor was obtained from a human donor with melanoma. This sample comprised CD8+ T cells sorted from blood (inferred from file names), obtained from a patient given nivolumab and ipilimumab in sequence.

Here the CDR3 reads CASSEGPISNQPQHF. The CDR3 DNA is TGTGCCAGCAGTGAAGGGCCGATAAGCAATCAGCCCCAGCATTTT. The gene calls are TRBV6-1 and TRBJ1-5, with D uncertain. Germline V CDR1 and CDR2: MNHNS, SASEGT. V was clipped by 1 base and J by 1 base, with 8 bases between them. There are 15 residues in the CDR3.